The rows below give T cell receptor beta chains drawn from one sample of a study of blood T cell repertoires in COVID-19. Method: immunoSEQ multiplex PCR; TCRdb's copy keeps in-frame clones and lacks some. The data hold 290,000 or so clones, with roughly 80% observed a single time. Sequenced sample: PBMCs or T cells enriched from blood (not recorded which). All receptors derive from a man aged 40-49 years who had been exposed to COVID-19. Both conserved end residues are part of each CDR3. The D gene is left open where the match is weak. Where a row states a size, it is once, few, many or the class of an expanded clone; other rows omit it.

D: .
V: TRBV10-1
J: TRBJ1-2
size: .
DNA: TGCGCCAGCTACTCGTGTGGCTACACCTTC
CDR3: CASYSCGYTF

D: .
V: TRBV10-1
J: TRBJ1-2
size: many
DNA: TGCGCCAGCAGTCCGGGGGGTAACTATGGCTACACCTTC
CDR3: CASSPGGNYGYTF

D: TRBD1
V: TRBV9
J: TRBJ1-1
size: .
DNA: TGTGCCAGCAGCGGGGGGACAGGGAAAAACACTGAAGCTTTCTTT
CDR3: CASSGGTGKNTEAFF

D: .
V: TRBV5-1
J: TRBJ1-2
size: .
DNA: TGCGCCAGTGCGGACAGCGCTAACTATGGCTACACCTTC
CDR3: CASADSANYGYTF

D: .
V: TRBV6-5
J: TRBJ1-5
size: once
DNA: TGTGCCAGCAGCCAAAATCAGCCCCAGCATTTT
CDR3: CASSQNQPQHF

D: .
V: TRBV20-1
J: TRBJ1-2
size: .
DNA: TGCAGTGCTACGGACACTCCCTACACCTTC
CDR3: CSATDTPYTF

D: .
V: TRBV20-1
J: TRBJ2-7
size: .
DNA: TGCAGTGCCGACGGACTCTACGAGCAGTACTTC
CDR3: CSADGLYEQYF

D: TRBD1
V: TRBV29-1
J: TRBJ1-2
size: .
DNA: TGCAGCGTTAACGGACAGGACAACTATGGCTACACCTTC
CDR3: CSVNGQDNYGYTF

D: .
V: TRBV18
J: TRBJ2-7
size: .
DNA: TGTGCCAGCTCCGAGGGCCAGGGGTACGAGCAGTACTTC
CDR3: CASSEGQGYEQYF

D: TRBD1
V: TRBV18
J: TRBJ1-1
size: .
DNA: TGTGCCAGCTCACTCCCGGGACAGGGGGTGGCTTTCTTT
CDR3: CASSLPGQGVAFF

D: TRBD2
V: TRBV14
J: TRBJ2-1
size: .
DNA: TGTGCCAGCAGCCAACGTCGGACTAGCGCTTACAATGAGCAGTTCTTC
CDR3: CASSQRRTSAYNEQFF

D: .
V: TRBV19
J: TRBJ1-5
size: .
DNA: TGTGCCAGTAGACTAGGGTCCGGCAATCAGCCCCAGCATTTT
CDR3: CASRLGSGNQPQHF

D: TRBD2
V: TRBV20-1
J: TRBJ2-3
size: .
DNA: TGCAGTGCTAGTGTGCGGGAGAGTAGCACAGATACGCAGTATTTT
CDR3: CSASVRESSTDTQYF

D: .
V: TRBV25-1
J: TRBJ2-1
size: .
DNA: TGTGCCAGCAGTGTGGCCGGATCCCTGGGAGGTAATGAGCAGTTCTTC
CDR3: CASSVAGSLGGNEQFF

D: .
V: TRBV10-1
J: TRBJ1-6
size: .
DNA: TGCGCCAGCAGTGACGGTAATTCACCCCTCCACTTT
CDR3: CASSDGNSPLHF

D: .
V: TRBV2
J: TRBJ1-5
size: .
DNA: TGTGCCAGCAGCCTCACACAATATCAGCCCCAGCATTTT
CDR3: CASSLTQYQPQHF

D: .
V: TRBV2
J: TRBJ2-1
size: .
DNA: TGTGCCAGCATCAAAGGACGGGGCAATGAGCAGTTCTTC
CDR3: CASIKGRGNEQFF

D: .
V: TRBV10-1
J: TRBJ1-2
size: .
DNA: TGCGCCAGCAGTGATGGAGCGGGATATGGCTACACCTTC
CDR3: CASSDGAGYGYTF

D: .
V: TRBV9
J: TRBJ2-3
size: .
DNA: TGTGCCAGCAGCGTAGAACTAATAGATACGCAGTATTTT
CDR3: CASSVELIDTQYF

D: TRBD2
V: TRBV5-6
J: TRBJ2-2
size: .
DNA: TGTGCCAGCAGCCTGGGGACTAGCGGGAGGCCCGGGGAGCTGTTTTTT
CDR3: CASSLGTSGRPGELFF

D: .
V: TRBV28
J: TRBJ1-6
size: .
DNA: TGTGCCAGCGGGAGGCGGGAGACACCCCTCCACTTT
CDR3: CASGRRETPLHF

D: .
V: TRBV6-4
J: TRBJ1-1
size: .
DNA: TGTGCCAGCAGGGATACGGGAGGCACTGAAGCTTTCTTT
CDR3: CASRDTGGTEAFF

D: TRBD2
V: TRBV14
J: TRBJ2-3
size: .
DNA: TGTGCCAGCAGCCGGGCGGGACTAGCGGACACAGATACGCAGTATTTT
CDR3: CASSRAGLADTDTQYF

D: .
V: TRBV19
J: TRBJ1-1
size: .
DNA: TGTGCCAGTAGTGTGTCGTGGGGAGGAGGTCTGGCGAACACTGAAGCTTTCTTT
CDR3: CASSVSWGGGLANTEAFF

D: TRBD1
V: TRBV30
J: TRBJ1-5
size: .
DNA: TGTGCCTGGAGTAGGGGGCCTGATCAGCCCCAGCATTTT
CDR3: CAWSRGPDQPQHF

D: .
V: TRBV24-1
J: TRBJ1-6
size: .
DNA: TGTGCCACCGCGGCAGATGGTAATTCACCCCTCCACTTT
CDR3: CATAADGNSPLHF

D: TRBD2
V: TRBV7-7
J: TRBJ2-3
size: .
DNA: TGTGCTAGCAGGAAACTAGCGGGAGAGGGCTCAGATACGCAGTATTTT
CDR3: CASRKLAGEGSDTQYF

D: TRBD1
V: TRBV5-1
J: TRBJ2-5
size: .
DNA: TGCGCCAGCAGCTTCGGACAGGGGGCCGAGACCCAGTACTTC
CDR3: CASSFGQGAETQYF

D: TRBD1
V: TRBV9
J: TRBJ1-2
size: .
DNA: TGTGCCAGCAGCGTAGTACCCGGGACAGCTCCGGGGGATGGCTACACCTTC
CDR3: CASSVVPGTAPGDGYTF

D: .
V: TRBV20-1
J: TRBJ1-2
size: .
DNA: TGCAGTGCTAGGAGCCCCCAGGGGCACACCTTC
CDR3: CSARSPQGHTF

D: .
V: TRBV12-3/TRBV12-4
J: TRBJ2-1
size: many
DNA: TGTGCCAGCAGCTACTCAACGGAGCAGTTCTTC
CDR3: CASSYSTEQFF

D: .
V: TRBV24-1
J: TRBJ2-2
size: once
DNA: TGTGCCACCAGTGGAACAGGGCTGACCGGGGAGCTGTTTTTT
CDR3: CATSGTGLTGELFF

D: TRBD2
V: TRBV6-5
J: TRBJ2-7
size: .
DNA: TGTGCCAGCAGTTATGGTCTAGCGGGAACCTACGAGCAGTACTTC
CDR3: CASSYGLAGTYEQYF

D: TRBD2
V: TRBV5-1
J: TRBJ2-3
size: .
DNA: TGCGCCAGCAGCCGGGGACTAGCGGGAGGGCCCGGCACAGATACGCAGTATTTT
CDR3: CASSRGLAGGPGTDTQYF

D: .
V: TRBV29-1
J: TRBJ1-1
size: .
DNA: TGCAGCGCCAGACAGGCGAACACTGAAGCTTTCTTT
CDR3: CSARQANTEAFF

D: .
V: TRBV11-2
J: TRBJ2-5
size: .
DNA: TGTGCCAGCAGCTTAGGGGCCGGGACCCAGTACTTC
CDR3: CASSLGAGTQYF

D: .
V: TRBV19
J: TRBJ2-1
size: .
DNA: TGTGCCAGTAGTATAACCGGGTCGGTATTGGATGAGCAGTTCTTC
CDR3: CASSITGSVLDEQFF

D: .
V: TRBV5-1
J: TRBJ2-3
size: .
DNA: TGCGCCAGCAGTCAACGGGGTTACACAGATACGCAGTATTTT
CDR3: CASSQRGYTDTQYF

D: TRBD2
V: TRBV11-2
J: TRBJ2-7
size: .
DNA: TGTGCCAGCAGCTTGGGCGGGAGCACCTACGAGCAGTACTTC
CDR3: CASSLGGSTYEQYF

D: .
V: TRBV6-5
J: TRBJ2-7
size: .
DNA: TGTGCCAGCACTGCGGGACAGTCCTACGAGCAGTACTTC
CDR3: CASTAGQSYEQYF

D: .
V: TRBV5-8
J: TRBJ2-6
size: .
DNA: TGTGCCAGCAGCTTGCGCGCTCGTGGGGCCAACGTCCTGACTTTC
CDR3: CASSLRARGANVLTF

D: TRBD1
V: TRBV5-4
J: TRBJ2-2
size: many
DNA: TGTGCCAGCAGCTTGGTCGGGACAGGGAAGACCGGGGAGCTGTTTTTT
CDR3: CASSLVGTGKTGELFF

D: TRBD2
V: TRBV11-2
J: TRBJ2-3
size: .
DNA: TGTGCCAGCAGCTCCATACGACTAGCGGGAGATTTGCAGTATTTT
CDR3: CASSSIRLAGDLQYF

D: .
V: TRBV7-9
J: TRBJ2-2
size: .
DNA: TGTGCCAGCCAGGGGCGAAACACCGGGGAGCTGTTTTTT
CDR3: CASQGRNTGELFF

D: .
V: TRBV10-2
J: TRBJ1-2
size: once
DNA: TGCGCCAGCAAACGCTCACAGGATAACTATGGCTACACCTTC
CDR3: CASKRSQDNYGYTF

D: .
V: TRBV19
J: TRBJ2-5
size: .
DNA: TGTGCCAGTAGTACCCTCGAACAGGGTGGGGAGACCCAGTACTTC
CDR3: CASSTLEQGGETQYF

D: TRBD1
V: TRBV24-1
J: TRBJ2-3
size: .
DNA: TGTGCCACCAGCCTAGGGACAGGGTCTAGCACAGATACGCAGTATTTT
CDR3: CATSLGTGSSTDTQYF

D: .
V: TRBV27
J: TRBJ2-7
size: .
DNA: TGTGCCAGCAGACCTGGGCCATCCTACGAGCAGTACTTC
CDR3: CASRPGPSYEQYF

D: .
V: TRBV5-1
J: TRBJ2-5
size: few
DNA: TGCGCCAGCAGCTTGGGAGGGAGGGAGACCCAGTACTTC
CDR3: CASSLGGRETQYF

D: .
V: TRBV5-8
J: TRBJ1-4
size: .
DNA: TGTGCCAGCAGCTTGAGCGAGAAGACTATTGCAACTAATGAAAAACTGTTTTTT
CDR3: CASSLSEKTIATNEKLFF

D: .
V: TRBV11-1
J: TRBJ2-1
size: .
DNA: TGTGCCAGTAGCTTAAGTTTCCGGGTAGGCTTAAATGAGCAGTTCTTC
CDR3: CASSLSFRVGLNEQFF

D: .
V: TRBV7-8
J: TRBJ2-1
size: once
DNA: TGTGCCAGCAGCTTAGTATTTGGACTTGTTTTCTTC
CDR3: CASSLVFGLVFF

D: TRBD2
V: TRBV15
J: TRBJ2-3
size: once
DNA: TGTGCCACCAGCAGAGGCGGACTAGCGGGGGGAAGCACAGATACGCAGTATTTT
CDR3: CATSRGGLAGGSTDTQYF

D: TRBD2
V: TRBV10-3
J: TRBJ2-5
size: .
DNA: TGTGCCAGCGAGCGGGAGGGCCAAGAGACCCAGTACTTC
CDR3: CASEREGQETQYF

D: .
V: TRBV19
J: TRBJ1-1
size: .
DNA: TGTGCCAGTAGTGAACAGGCCTATTCTAGTTTGAACACTGAAGCTTTCTTT
CDR3: CASSEQAYSSLNTEAFF

D: .
V: TRBV10-3
J: TRBJ1-3
size: .
DNA: TGTGCCATCCTAGAGGGCTCTGGAAACACCATATATTTT
CDR3: CAILEGSGNTIYF

D: .
V: TRBV5-6
J: TRBJ2-7
size: few
DNA: TGTGCCAGCAGCCCTGGGACTCGAGAGCAGTACTTC
CDR3: CASSPGTREQYF

D: TRBD2
V: TRBV3-1/TRBV3-2
J: TRBJ2-7
size: .
DNA: TGTGCCAGCAGCCAAGGGACTAGCGCATTCTACGAGCAGTACTTC
CDR3: CASSQGTSAFYEQYF